A single sample gave rise to the 16 T cell receptor beta chains below, sequenced in a study of T cell repertoires in ileal Crohn's disease. Some clones are missing from TCRdb's copy, which holds only in-frame ones; the method was immunoSEQ multiplex PCR. The table records about 7,200 clones, approximately 72% of them present only once. Time point of the sample: neoterminal ileum biopsy at postoperative endoscopy, about 6 months after surgery. Sequencing was done on a sample of ileal tissue. The receptors here all came from an adult with Crohn's disease.

The chain joins TRBV19 to TRBJ2-1, with 7 nucleotides matching TRBD1. The CDR3 has 15 amino acids. Unmatched junction bases numbered 8, after V lost 3 bases and J lost 6 bases. CDR1 and CDR2 from the germline V gene are LNHDA and SQIVND (reference sequence). The CDR3 protein is CASSMQDRPSNEQFF. The DNA of the CDR3 is TGTGCCAGTAGTATGCAGGACAGGCCCTCCAATGAGCAGTTCTTC. Drawing the rest from reference TRBV19 and TRBJ2-1, the complete variable domain is DGGITQSPKYLFRKEGQNVTLSCEQNLNHDAMYWYRQDPGQGLRLIYYSQIVNDFQKGDIAEGYSVSREKKESFPLTVTSAQKNPTAFYLCASSMQDRPSNEQFFGPGTRLTVL.

This chain uses TRBV19 with TRBJ1-3, with unresolved D. Looked up from germline, CDR1 is LNHDA and CDR2 is SQIVND (reference sequence). This CDR3 is built from 14 residues. The germline V and J ends were trimmed by 10 bases and 0 bases, with 13 bases remaining between them. CDR3 sequence reads: CATLDRVSGNTIYF. The CDR3 DNA reads as TGTGCCACCCTTGACCGGGTCTCTGGAAACACCATATATTTT. Together with reference TRBV19 and TRBJ1-3, the CDR3 gives the full variable domain: DGGITQSPKYLFRKEGQNVTLSCEQNLNHDAMYWYRQDPGQGLRLIYYSQIVNDFQKGDIAEGYSVSREKKESFPLTVTSAQKNPTAFYLCATLDRVSGNTIYFGEGSWLTVV.

This clone showed up just a few times. This chain uses TRBV12-5 with TRBJ2-4, with 7 bases lining up with TRBD2. This CDR3 comprises 13 residues. The J segment lost 9 bases and the V segment lost 6 bases, leaving 8 bases of the junction unmatched. From germline, CDR1 is LGHNT and CDR2 FRNRAP. CDR3 coding DNA: TGTGCTAGTGGGGGAGGGATGCACGGCATTCAGTACTTC. Protein: CASGGGMHGIQYF.

There are a few counts of this clone. The chain carries TRBV18 and TRBJ2-3; 9 bases match TRBD1. CDR3 length: 17 amino acids. Germline values: CDR1 KGHSH, CDR2 LQKENI. After removal of 2 bases from V and 3 bases from J, the junction contained 9 bases not matched to a gene. Here the CDR3 reads CASSPKAPGTGTDTQYF. The CDR3 coding sequence is TGTGCCAGCTCACCAAAGGCCCCTGGGACAGGGACAGATACGCAGTATTTT.

A single count supports this clone. This rearrangement joins TRBV15 to TRBJ1-1; a weak D match, TRBD1 (5 bases). The V end was cut by 4 bases, the J end by 0 bases, with 12 bases between. Germline V CDR1 and CDR2: LNHNV, YYDKDF (reference sequence). The CDR3 has 15 residues. This chain's CDR3 is CATSTRGTLNTEAFF. For the CDR3, the DNA is TGTGCCACCAGCACGCGGGGGACTCTGAACACTGAAGCTTTCTTT.

This rearrangement joins TRBV5-1 to TRBJ2-2; possible D gene TRBD1, 5 bases. CDR1 and CDR2 from the germline V gene are SGHRS and YFSETQ. The CDR3 spans 15 residues. Deletions cut 1 base from V and 2 bases from J, with 9 bases between. The CDR3 DNA is TGCGCCAGCAGCTTGAGGCAGGGTAACACCGGGGAGCTGTTTTTT. Translating it yields CASSLRQGNTGELFF.

This clone appeared once. This sequence joins TRBV2 and TRBJ2-3; 9 nucleotides line up with TRBD1. Germline CDR1 SNHLY, CDR2 FYNNEI. V was pared by 6 bases and J by 8 bases, with 3 bases of the junction left unmatched. The CDR3 is 12 residues long. This CDR3 is CASRTGGGTQYF. In DNA, the CDR3 is TGTGCCAGCAGGACAGGGGGGGGTACGCAGTATTTT.

The chain uses TRBV5-1 and TRBJ2-3, with 10 bases lining up with TRBD2. V was pared by 5 bases and J by 1 base, with 4 bases of the junction left unmatched. Germline CDR1 reads SGHRS; CDR2 reads YFSETQ. The CDR3 is 15 amino acids. For the CDR3, the DNA is TGCGCCAGCAGGGTAGCGGGAGGTGGCACAGATACGCAGTATTTT. Translating it yields CASRVAGGGTDTQYF.

The chain joins TRBV10-2 to TRBJ2-1, with TRBD1 identical over 9 bases. This CDR3 region has 14 residues. Unmatched junction bases numbered 6, after V lost 6 bases and J lost 6 bases. Germline CDR1 WSHSY, CDR2 SAAADI. CDR3 region: CASSGTGRINEQFF. The CDR3, as DNA: TGCGCCAGCAGCGGGACAGGGAGGATCAATGAGCAGTTCTTC.

The chain joins TRBV6-5 to TRBJ1-2; D call uncertain. There are 13 residues in the CDR3. The germline CDR1 and CDR2 sequences are MNHEY and SVGAGI. The V end lost 10 bases, the J end lost 7 bases, and 19 bases lay between the germline ends. The CDR3 DNA follows: TGTGCCACTAAACTGGGCCCCTTTGGTGGCTACACCTTC. It translates to CATKLGPFGGYTF.

The chain uses TRBV5-1 and TRBJ1-2; weak D call: TRBD1 (6 bases). The germline gives CDR1 SGHRS, CDR2 YFSETQ. The CDR3 totals 14 residues. V was pared by 4 bases and J by 3 bases, with 13 bases between. For the CDR3, the DNA is TGCGCCAGCAGCACAAACAGGGCCTACTATGGCTACACCTTC. It codes for CASSTNRAYYGYTF.

In its sample, this clone ranks as hyperexpanded. This sequence joins TRBV4-1 and TRBJ1-5; D might be TRBD1 (5 bases). Trimming took off 4 bases at V and 5 bases at J, with 15 bases between the two ends. The V gene's germline CDR1 is MGHRA and CDR2 YSYEKL. CDR3 length equals 15 residues. DNA of the CDR3: TGCGCCAGCAGCCCTGGACAAGCCGGGCATCAGCCCCAGCATTTT. Protein: CASSPGQAGHQPQHF.

The chain couples TRBV10-3 to TRBJ2-1, with TRBD2 matching 11 bases. Germline CDR1 and CDR2: ENHRY and SYGVKD. The CDR3 is made up of 15 amino acids. J was trimmed by 4 bases and V by 6 bases; bases with no gene match: 5. The CDR3 DNA reads as TGTGCCATCAGCACTGGGACTAGCGGATACAATGAGCAGTTCTTC. Its protein product is CAISTGTSGYNEQFF.

The gene calls are TRBV19 and TRBJ2-2; 8 bases are shared with TRBD1. The germline gives CDR1 LNHDA, CDR2 SQIVND (reference sequence). V shed 5 bases, J shed 6 bases, and the junction held 20 bases outside the gene matches. The CDR3 is 19 amino acids. The CDR3 protein is CASSRSQIDRGIWAGELFF. The CDR3 DNA reads as TGTGCCAGTAGTCGTTCCCAGATTGACAGGGGAATTTGGGCCGGGGAGCTGTTTTTT.

This chain connects TRBV9 to TRBJ2-3; D is possibly TRBD2 (5 bases). The CDR3 is 15 residues long. The V gene's germline CDR1 is SGDLS and CDR2 YYNGEE. Trimming removed 0 bases at V and 3 bases at J, with 11 bases between. CDR3 DNA: TGTGCCAGCAGCGTAGGTTCGGGAACAACAGATACGCAGTATTTT. Translation: CASSVGSGTTDTQYF. Full variable domain (rest looked up from reference TRBV9 and TRBJ2-3): DSGVTQTPKHLITATGQRVTLRCSPRSGDLSVYWYQQSLDQGLQFLIQYYNGEERAKGNILERFSAQQFPDLHSELNLSSLELGDSALYFCASSVGSGTTDTQYFGPGTRLTVL.

As regards this clone: A junction boundary mismatches the germline segment, possibly from a read error. The chain combines TRBV29-1 with TRBJ2-7, with TRBD2 as a possible D gene (5 bases). The length of the CDR3 is 12 residues. Germline lookup yields CDR1 SQVTM and CDR2 ANQGSEA. The CDR3 DNA is TGCAGCGTAGCCCGAGGGCCCGACGATCAGTACTTC. Amino acids: CSVARGPDDQYF.